This TCR beta chain was sequenced for a study of T cells in Graves' hyperthyroidism and ophthalmopathy. RNA transcripts yielded amplified TCR beta CDR3 regions. TCR CDR3 regions were first amplified by RT-PCR with HTBI primers. TCRdb ran MiXCR on the multiplex PCR reads and lists one entry per CDR3 protein. The sample consists of about 380,000 distinct CDR3 sequences, roughly 13% of them appearing once. With 1 base removed from V and 6 bases from J, the gap between germline ends came to 6 bases. The CDR3 runs 12 residues. CDR1 is SGHNT and CDR2 is YENEEA in the germline V gene. Whole-study results and caveats: Ophthalmopathy was identified by the model a median around 6 months ahead of onset. Appearing also in blood were most of the thyroid clonotypes expanded above 0.001.

A remark on this clonotype: The antigen is unknown.

The receptor was derived from a man under 40 with Graves' hyperthyroidism that later progressed to Graves' ophthalmopathy. V is TRBV11-3 and J is TRBJ1-1, with D uncertain. Sequenced input: blood. The CDR3 here is CASSLGVPEAFF. CDR3 nucleotide sequence: TGTGCCAGCAGCTTAGGGGTCCCTGAAGCTTTCTTT.